This is a list of T cell receptor beta chains from one sample in a study of cytomegalovirus exposure and HLA in healthy donors. Assay: immunoSEQ multiplex PCR; the TCRdb copy retains only in-frame clones and omits some. The sample has 120,000 or so clones; 74% are singletons. The sequenced sample consisted of PBMCs. The source is a woman aged 50 to 65 in good health and CMV-seropositive. The CDR3 runs from the conserved cysteine through the conserved F or W. Fields, in order: CDR3 length, D gene, V gene, clone size, J gene, CDR3 DNA, CDR3 protein. A D gene is named only where the DNA matches it firmly. Clone size is not always given. Where it is, it says once, few, many or a class for expanded clones.

14,-,TRBV6-1,-,TRBJ1-4,TGTGCCAGCAGACCCACAGCCTTCGCCGAAAAACTGTTTTTT,CASRPTAFAEKLFF
10,-,TRBV20-1,few,TRBJ2-1,TGCAGTGCTATCAGGCCAGAGCAGTTCTTC,CSAIRPEQFF
15,TRBD1,TRBV14,-,TRBJ2-7,TGTGCCAGCAGCCAAGGACAGGGGGCGATCTACGAGCAGTACTTC,CASSQGQGAIYEQYF
15,TRBD1,TRBV18,-,TRBJ2-5,TGTGCCAGCTCACGAGTGCCAGGGGGCTATGAGACCCAGTACTTC,CASSRVPGGYETQYF
13,-,TRBV2,-,TRBJ1-2,TGTGCCAGCAGTCAAGATTTGCTATATGGCTACACCTTC,CASSQDLLYGYTF
13,TRBD1,TRBV30,-,TRBJ2-5,TGTGCCTGGGGGTACAGGGGACACGAGACCCAGTACTTC,CAWGYRGHETQYF
13,TRBD2,TRBV6-5,-,TRBJ2-3,TGTGCCAGCAGTGGGACTAGCTCAGATACGCAGTATTTT,CASSGTSSDTQYF
14,TRBD1,TRBV19,-,TRBJ2-2,TGTGCCAGTAGTATGAGGGGGCCTACCGGGGAGCTGTTTTTT,CASSMRGPTGELFF
13,-,TRBV11-2,-,TRBJ1-1,TGTGCCAGCAGCAAGCGGGGGTTCACTGAAGCTTTCTTT,CASSKRGFTEAFF
16,-,TRBV19,few,TRBJ2-3,TGTGCCAGTAGTATCGCCAGGCTGGGTGGGACAGATACGCAGTATTTT,CASSIARLGGTDTQYF
17,-,TRBV19,few,TRBJ2-6,TGTGCCAGTAGTATAGATCTCGGGGGAAACGGGGCCAACGTCCTGACTTTC,CASSIDLGGNGANVLTF
14,-,TRBV28,-,TRBJ2-2,TGTGCCAGCACCCTAGCAGGGAACACCGGGGAGCTGTTTTTT,CASTLAGNTGELFF
14,-,TRBV27,-,TRBJ2-2,TGTGCCAGCAGGGTAAGGAATAGCGCCGGGGAGCTGTTTTTT,CASRVRNSAGELFF
19,-,TRBV5-8,once,TRBJ1-4,TGTGCCAGCAGCTCCCGGACAGCTCATCGAAGCACAACTAATGAAAAACTGTTTTTT,CASSSRTAHRSTTNEKLFF
13,TRBD1,TRBV18,-,TRBJ2-1,TGTGCCAGCTCACAGGGACAGGGCAATGAGCAGTTCTTC,CASSQGQGNEQFF
16,TRBD1,TRBV7-8,few,TRBJ1-1,TGTGCCAGCAGCTTAGGGCCAGGGGGCGCGTTTAGTGAAGCTTTCTTT,CASSLGPGGAFSEAFF
15,-,TRBV5-4,-,TRBJ1-4,TGTGCCAGCAGCTCTCAGGGGCTGGGGCCCGAAAAACTGTTTTTT,CASSSQGLGPEKLFF
14,TRBD1,TRBV29-1,-,TRBJ1-3,TGCAGCGGGGGACAGGGGGGAACTGGAAACACCATATATTTT,CSGGQGGTGNTIYF
16,TRBD1,TRBV5-8,-,TRBJ1-2,TGTGCCAGCAGCTTGGGCGGACAGGGGAGGTTCTATGGCTACACCTTC,CASSLGGQGRFYGYTF
15,-,TRBV30,-,TRBJ1-4,TGTGCCTGGAGTGCAGGAAGCGGGGGCGATGAAAAACTGTTTTTT,CAWSAGSGGDEKLFF
17,TRBD2,TRBV4-3,-,TRBJ2-2,TGCGCCAGCAGCCAAGAGAGCTGGGTAGCGGGGGCCGGGGAGCTGTTTTTT,CASSQESWVAGAGELFF
15,-,TRBV9,-,TRBJ1-2,TGTGCCAGCAGCGTAGCCGTTGACAGTTCGTATGGCTACACCTTC,CASSVAVDSSYGYTF
15,TRBD1,TRBV7-2,-,TRBJ1-1,TGTGCCAGCAGCGTCGACAGGGGAACGAACACTGAAGCTTTCTTT,CASSVDRGTNTEAFF
16,-,TRBV7-8,-,TRBJ1-1,TGTGCCAGCAGCTTATTAGGGGGGGGTGCGAACACTGAAGCTTTCTTT,CASSLLGGGANTEAFF
14,TRBD1,TRBV2,-,TRBJ1-1,TGTGCCAGCAGTGAGTCGGGACAGTTCACTGAAGCTTTCTTT,CASSESGQFTEAFF
14,TRBD1,TRBV9,-,TRBJ1-2,TGTGCCAGCAGCGTATCCCTAACAGGGGAGGGCTACACCTTC,CASSVSLTGEGYTF
14,-,TRBV6-1,-,TRBJ2-2,TGTGCCAGCAGTGAAGCATGGGCCACCGGGGAGCTGTTTTTT,CASSEAWATGELFF
15,TRBD2,TRBV28,-,TRBJ2-7,TGTGCCAGCAGCTCGGCCGCTAGCGGATCCTACGAGCAGTACTTC,CASSSAASGSYEQYF
16,-,TRBV7-2,-,TRBJ1-3,TGTGCCAGCAGCTTAACATCAGGGGTCTCTGGAAACACCATATATTTT,CASSLTSGVSGNTIYF
15,-,TRBV7-2,-,TRBJ1-6,TGTGCCAGCAGCCCGATGGGAGGGAGTCGATCACCCCTCCACTTT,CASSPMGGSRSPLHF
17,TRBD2,TRBV9,-,TRBJ2-1,TGTGCCAGCAGCCCACAAAGGTTAGCGGGGGGGCTGAATGAGCAGTTCTTC,CASSPQRLAGGLNEQFF
15,-,TRBV4-3,few,TRBJ2-4,TGCGCCAGCAGCCAGGCCGGGACAATAAAAAACATTCAGTACTTC,CASSQAGTIKNIQYF
14,-,TRBV7-6,-,TRBJ1-3,TGTGCCAGCAGCTTGGACGGGATCAGGAACACCATATATTTT,CASSLDGIRNTIYF
15,TRBD1,TRBV16,few,TRBJ1-2,TGTGCCAGCAGCCAATTGGGACAGGGGATCGATGGCTACACCTTC,CASSQLGQGIDGYTF
15,TRBD1,TRBV7-6,-,TRBJ2-7,TGTGCCAGCAGCGACCGGGACAGGGGGGACCACGAGCAGTACTTC,CASSDRDRGDHEQYF
15,-,TRBV30,-,TRBJ1-3,TGTGCCTGGAGCCCCACAGCCTTCTCTGGAAACACCATATATTTT,CAWSPTAFSGNTIYF
16,-,TRBV2,-,TRBJ2-3,TGTGCCAGCAGTGGCGGACCCTGGGGCGCCACAGATACGCAGTATTTT,CASSGGPWGATDTQYF
16,TRBD2,TRBV4-3,few,TRBJ2-7,TGCGCCAGCAGCCTTGACGCCGGGACTAGCCGCCTCGAGCAGTACTTC,CASSLDAGTSRLEQYF
14,TRBD1,TRBV6-5,-,TRBJ1-2,TGTGCCAGCAGTTACACAGGGGGATGGTATGGCTACACCTTC,CASSYTGGWYGYTF
15,-,TRBV5-5,few,TRBJ2-7,TGTGCCAGCAGCTCAATTCTGGACAGTACCTACGAGCAGTACTTC,CASSSILDSTYEQYF
16,TRBD1,TRBV2,few,TRBJ2-7,TGTGCCAGCAGTGAAATGTTGGGACAGGGGGCGGACGAGCAGTACTTC,CASSEMLGQGADEQYF
14,-,TRBV7-6,-,TRBJ1-1,TGTGCCAGCAGCGGAAACAGTATGAACACTGAAGCTTTCTTT,CASSGNSMNTEAFF
16,TRBD2,TRBV6-1,-,TRBJ2-1,TGTGCCAGCAGTGAAGTGCTAGCGGGAGGGGGGAATGAGCAGTTCTTC,CASSEVLAGGGNEQFF
17,TRBD2,TRBV5-4,-,TRBJ2-7,TGTGCCAGCAGCTCCGGAGGTCCTAGCGGGAGTTTGTACGAGCAGTACTTC,CASSSGGPSGSLYEQYF
23,TRBD1,TRBV23-1,-,TRBJ2-7,TGCGCCAGCAGTCGGATACAGGGGGCGGGGTTCCAGCCGCCACCGAGGTATGTTTACGAGCAGTACTTC,CASSRIQGAGFQPPPRYVYEQYF
12,TRBD1,TRBV6-1,-,TRBJ2-3,TGTGCCAGCAGTGGGGACAGAGATACGCAGTATTTT,CASSGDRDTQYF
16,TRBD2,TRBV7-2,-,TRBJ2-7,TGTGCCAGCAGCCAGGCTTCTAGCGGGCCCACCTACGAGCAGTACTTC,CASSQASSGPTYEQYF
13,TRBD1,TRBV29-1,-,TRBJ1-2,TGCAGCGTAGACCGACAGGGTGTTTCGGGCTACACCTTC,CSVDRQGVSGYTF
14,TRBD1,TRBV25-1,-,TRBJ2-3,TGTGCCAGCAGTGAGACAGGGGGCGCAGATACGCAGTATTTT,CASSETGGADTQYF
16,TRBD1,TRBV18,-,TRBJ2-3,TGTGCCAGCTCACCACAGGTCAGGGGGCGAACAGATACGCAGTATTTT,CASSPQVRGRTDTQYF
14,-,TRBV7-8,few,TRBJ1-3,TGTGCCAGCAGCTTAGTATCCCCTGGAAACACCATATATTTT,CASSLVSPGNTIYF
18,TRBD2,TRBV5-1,few,TRBJ2-1,TGCGCCAGCAGCCCGGGACTAGCGGCGACCCCAGGTGTCGATGAGCAGTTCTTC,CASSPGLAATPGVDEQFF
14,TRBD1,TRBV28,-,TRBJ1-5,TGTGCCAGCAGTTCAGGGGGATTCAATCAGCCCCAGCATTTT,CASSSGGFNQPQHF
11,-,TRBV6-5,once,TRBJ1-3,TGTGCCAGCAGGAGGGGAAACACCATATATTTT,CASRRGNTIYF
14,TRBD1,TRBV10-3,-,TRBJ2-6,TGTGCCATCGGGACAGGGGTTGGGGCCAACGTCCTGACTTTC,CAIGTGVGANVLTF